This T cell receptor (beta chain) was documented in a study of cytomegalovirus exposure and HLA in healthy donors. The study, taken as a whole, reports: The listing of 150 to 200 TCR beta chains classed them as cytomegalovirus-associated.

Repertoires were generated with immunoSEQ multiplex PCR, while TCRdb's copy carries only in-frame clones and drops some. The sample includes approximately 140,000 clones, 80% to 90% of them seen just once. With respect to this clone: No antigen is known for it.

Specimen: PBMCs. This TCR derives from a woman aged 25 to 39 in good health and CMV-seronegative.

The CDR3 nucleotides are TGTGCCAGCGCTAAACTCGACAGGGTACAAGGCTACACCTTC. It is translated as CASAKLDRVQGYTF. This sequence joins TRBV6-1 and TRBJ1-2; 7 bases agree with TRBD1. Looked up from germline, CDR1 is MNHNS and CDR2 is SASEGT. The CDR3 consists of 14 residues. J lost 8 bases, V lost 8 bases, and 14 bases had no gene match.